These 18 T cell receptor beta chains originate from one sample sequenced in a study of T cells after yellow fever vaccination. TCRdb processed the 5' RACE reads anew with MiXCR; each CDR3 protein has one entry. This table has 510,000 or so distinct CDR3 sequences, 19% appearing once. The source material was PBMCs, sampled 15 days after the yellow fever booster vaccination. Receptors originate from a man aged 30 to 39 who received the YFV17D yellow fever vaccine.

The rearrangement uses TRBV29-1 and TRBJ2-1; 13 bases align to TRBD2. The CDR3 sequence is 13 residues long. CDR1 is SQVTM and CDR2 is ANQGSEA in the germline V gene. V lost 7 bases, J lost 9 bases, and 6 bases stayed unmatched. CDR3 in amino acids: CSAGLAGVSEQFF. The CDR3 DNA sequence: TGCAGCGCAGGACTAGCGGGAGTGTCTGAGCAGTTCTTC.

This clonotype was observed many times. The genes are TRBV20-1 and TRBJ2-5, with 7 nucleotides matching TRBD2. The CDR3 loop spans 13 amino acids. V was pared by 4 bases and J by 5 bases, with 7 bases of the junction left unmatched. CDR1 DFQATT and CDR2 SNEGSKA come from the germline V gene (reference sequence). This chain's CDR3 is CSAIAGWAETQYF. The CDR3 DNA reads TGCAGTGCTATAGCGGGTTGGGCGGAGACCCAGTACTTC.

This clonotype came up many times. This chain connects TRBV5-4 to TRBJ2-5; the D gene is possibly TRBD2 (6 bases). Trimming stripped 2 bases from V and 4 bases from J, with 9 bases between. Germline lookup yields CDR1 SGHNT and CDR2 YYREEE (reference sequence). The CDR3 length is 13 residues. The CDR3 DNA follows: TGTGCCAGCAGCTTAGTGGGGGGAGAGACCCAGTACTTC. Its translation: CASSLVGGETQYF.

J is TRBJ2-1 and V is TRBV6-5; the match to TRBD2 covers 9 bases. CDR1 is MNHEY, CDR2 SVGAGI, per germline. The junction had 7 bases not matched to a gene; V was cut back by 0 bases and J by 7 bases. This CDR3 has 16 residues. CDR3 nucleotide sequence: TGTGCCAGCAGTTACTCGACAGCGGGAGGAACGAATGAGCAGTTCTTC. It translates to CASSYSTAGGTNEQFF.

This clonotype was picked up a small number of times. V usage is TRBV29-1 and J usage is TRBJ2-1; 9 bases match TRBD1. Germline V CDR1 and CDR2: SQVTM, ANQGSEA. CDR3 length: 15 residues. The CDR3 reads CSSAPTGGSGNEQFF. CDR3 DNA sequence: TGCAGTTCTGCGCCGACAGGGGGAAGTGGCAATGAGCAGTTCTTC.

This clonotype was seen only a few times. The chain combines TRBV7-2 with TRBJ2-1; tentatively, D is TRBD2 (5 bases). The germline V gene has CDR1 SGHTA and CDR2 FQGNSA. The CDR3 consists of 16 residues. The ends were cut back, 0 bases at V and 6 bases at J, with 15 bases in the middle. The CDR3 coding sequence is TGTGCCAGCAGCTTAGCAAGATGGACTGCCTTCAATGAGCAGTTCTTC. Translated, it gives CASSLARWTAFNEQFF.

The chain couples TRBV20-1 to TRBJ2-7; no clear D. Germline assignment: CDR1 DFQATT and CDR2 SNEGSKA (reference sequence). Trimming shortened V by 3 bases and J by 2 bases, and 11 bases separated the two germline ends. This CDR3 spans 13 amino acids. CDR3 sequence: CSASGQLPYEQYF. CDR3 DNA: TGCAGTGCTAGTGGGCAGTTGCCCTACGAGCAGTACTTC.

This chain links TRBV20-1 with TRBJ2-5; no clear D. The V gene lost 0 bases and the J gene lost 5 bases, with 10 bases spanning the gap. The germline CDR1 and CDR2 sequences are DFQATT and SNEGSKA (reference sequence). CDR3 length equals 13 residues. DNA for the CDR3: TGCAGTGCTAGAGATGCTCCCCGGGAGACCCAGTACTTC. Translation: CSARDAPRETQYF.

The V and J genes are TRBV20-1 and TRBJ2-7; perhaps TRBD1 as D (6 bases). CDR1 and CDR2 from the germline V gene are DFQATT and SNEGSKA (reference sequence). The CDR3 sequence is 13 residues long. V was pared by 4 bases and J by 2 bases, with 12 bases between. CDR3: CSAKQGGTYEQYF. The CDR3 region has the DNA TGCAGTGCTAAACAGGGTGGGACCTACGAGCAGTACTTC.

The chain has TRBV10-3 and TRBJ2-7; 11 bases agree with TRBD1. Looked up from germline, CDR1 is ENHRY and CDR2 is SYGVKD. This CDR3 comprises 15 residues. Losses at the gene ends were 6 bases for V and 2 bases for J; bases not matched to a gene: 6. The DNA of the CDR3 is TGTGCCATCAGAAGTCGGGACAGGGGGACCTACGAGCAGTACTTC. Protein product: CAIRSRDRGTYEQYF.

V usage is TRBV20-1 and J usage is TRBJ2-3, with D unresolved. Germline-derived CDR1 and CDR2 are DFQATT and SNEGSKA (reference sequence). The CDR3 length is 11 residues. V lost 7 bases and J 4 bases, leaving 9 bases between the germline ends. CDR3 residues: CSVASADTQYF. CDR3 DNA: TGCAGTGTGGCGTCCGCAGATACGCAGTATTTT.

J is TRBJ2-1 and V is TRBV6-1; TRBD2 matches at 12 bases. The V segment lost 4 bases and the J segment 6 bases; nucleotides outside the gene matches: 4. The CDR3 has 15 amino acids. Germline V gene data show CDR1 as MNHNS and CDR2 as SASEGT. The CDR3 nucleotides read TGTGCCAGCAGTGTTACTAGCGGGAGGACCAATGAGCAGTTCTTC. This gives the protein CASSVTSGRTNEQFF.

This clonotype was detected a few times. The chain recombines TRBV6-2 or TRBV6-3 with TRBJ2-3; TRBD2 agrees at 14 bases. Unmatched junction bases numbered 8, after V lost 2 bases and J lost 4 bases. CDR3 size: 18 residues. Per germline, CDR1 MNHEY and CDR2 SVGEGT. DNA of the CDR3: TGTGCCAGCAGTTACCGCGGGACTAGCGGGAGCGGGGCAGATACGCAGTATTTT. Its translation is CASSYRGTSGSGADTQYF.

This clonotype has just a few counts. The J gene is TRBJ2-2, the V gene TRBV5-1; no reliable D call. The germline V gene encodes CDR1 SGHRS and CDR2 YFSETQ. The CDR3 is 11 residues long. V lost 7 bases and J 3 bases, leaving 4 bases between the germline ends. CDR3 sequence (DNA): TGCGCCAGCCAAGACACCGGGGAGCTGTTTTTT. Its translation: CASQDTGELFF. The entire variable domain, with the rest obtained from reference TRBV5-1 and TRBJ2-2, is as follows: KAGVTQTPRYLIKTRGQQVTLSCSPISGHRSVSWYQQTPGQGLQFLFEYFSETQRNKGNFPGRFSGRQFSNSRSEMNVSTLELGDSALYLCASQDTGELFFGEGSRLTVL.

This clonotype has only one observation. The chain uses TRBV5-1 and TRBJ1-1; tentatively, D is TRBD1 (5 bases). The CDR3 is 13 amino acids. Germline loops: CDR1 SGHRS, CDR2 YFSETQ. Trimming removed 3 bases at V and 7 bases at J, with 13 bases between. The CDR3 loop is CASSSRGVGEAFF. The CDR3, as DNA: TGCGCCAGCAGCTCGCGGGGGGTTGGTGAAGCTTTCTTT.

The rearrangement joins TRBV6-5 to TRBJ2-7; 11 nucleotides agree with TRBD2. The CDR3 is 14 amino acids. V lost 6 bases to trimming and J lost 5 bases; unmatched junction nucleotides: 6. Germline CDR1 reads MNHEY; CDR2 reads SVGAGI. CDR3 loop: CASSFTSGSNEQYF. In nucleotides, the CDR3 is TGTGCCAGCAGCTTTACTAGCGGGAGTAACGAGCAGTACTTC.

CDR3 region: CASSSEASGARGTQYF. The DNA for the CDR3 is TGTGCCAGCAGCTCGGAAGCGTCAGGGGCTCGTGGGACCCAGTACTTC. This chain connects TRBV6-1 to TRBJ2-5, with D tentatively TRBD1 (6 bases). Germline V gene data show CDR1 as MNHNS and CDR2 as SASEGT. V was clipped by 6 bases and J by 7 bases, with 24 bases between them. There are 16 residues in the CDR3.

The gene calls are TRBV19 and TRBJ2-5; D might be TRBD1 or TRBD2, each matching 6 bases. V was trimmed by 5 bases and J by 2 bases, leaving 12 bases between them. Per germline, CDR1 LNHDA and CDR2 SQIVND (reference sequence). The CDR3 extends over 14 amino acids. The CDR3 loop reads CASSRGTPQETQYF. CDR3 sequence (DNA): TGTGCCAGTAGTCGCGGGACACCACAAGAGACCCAGTACTTC.